This T cell receptor beta chain was identified in a study of control samples from healthy donors and cancer patients. The assay was immunoSEQ multiplex PCR, and TCRdb's table has in-frame clones only and misses some. In the table there are some 120,000 clones, over 85% of which are singletons. The germline V and J ends were trimmed by 3 bases and 2 bases, with 14 bases remaining between them. This CDR3 contains 17 residues. Germline lookup yields CDR1 MNHEY and CDR2 SMNVEV (reference sequence). The chain joins TRBV27 to TRBJ1-6; D gene ambiguous. The sequenced material came from blood. This clonotype originated in a man aged 25 to 40 in good health. In DNA form, the CDR3 reads TGTGCCAGCAGTTTCACCCCCCGGGCCCCCTATAATTCACCCCTCCACTTT. It encodes CASSFTPRAPYNSPLHF.